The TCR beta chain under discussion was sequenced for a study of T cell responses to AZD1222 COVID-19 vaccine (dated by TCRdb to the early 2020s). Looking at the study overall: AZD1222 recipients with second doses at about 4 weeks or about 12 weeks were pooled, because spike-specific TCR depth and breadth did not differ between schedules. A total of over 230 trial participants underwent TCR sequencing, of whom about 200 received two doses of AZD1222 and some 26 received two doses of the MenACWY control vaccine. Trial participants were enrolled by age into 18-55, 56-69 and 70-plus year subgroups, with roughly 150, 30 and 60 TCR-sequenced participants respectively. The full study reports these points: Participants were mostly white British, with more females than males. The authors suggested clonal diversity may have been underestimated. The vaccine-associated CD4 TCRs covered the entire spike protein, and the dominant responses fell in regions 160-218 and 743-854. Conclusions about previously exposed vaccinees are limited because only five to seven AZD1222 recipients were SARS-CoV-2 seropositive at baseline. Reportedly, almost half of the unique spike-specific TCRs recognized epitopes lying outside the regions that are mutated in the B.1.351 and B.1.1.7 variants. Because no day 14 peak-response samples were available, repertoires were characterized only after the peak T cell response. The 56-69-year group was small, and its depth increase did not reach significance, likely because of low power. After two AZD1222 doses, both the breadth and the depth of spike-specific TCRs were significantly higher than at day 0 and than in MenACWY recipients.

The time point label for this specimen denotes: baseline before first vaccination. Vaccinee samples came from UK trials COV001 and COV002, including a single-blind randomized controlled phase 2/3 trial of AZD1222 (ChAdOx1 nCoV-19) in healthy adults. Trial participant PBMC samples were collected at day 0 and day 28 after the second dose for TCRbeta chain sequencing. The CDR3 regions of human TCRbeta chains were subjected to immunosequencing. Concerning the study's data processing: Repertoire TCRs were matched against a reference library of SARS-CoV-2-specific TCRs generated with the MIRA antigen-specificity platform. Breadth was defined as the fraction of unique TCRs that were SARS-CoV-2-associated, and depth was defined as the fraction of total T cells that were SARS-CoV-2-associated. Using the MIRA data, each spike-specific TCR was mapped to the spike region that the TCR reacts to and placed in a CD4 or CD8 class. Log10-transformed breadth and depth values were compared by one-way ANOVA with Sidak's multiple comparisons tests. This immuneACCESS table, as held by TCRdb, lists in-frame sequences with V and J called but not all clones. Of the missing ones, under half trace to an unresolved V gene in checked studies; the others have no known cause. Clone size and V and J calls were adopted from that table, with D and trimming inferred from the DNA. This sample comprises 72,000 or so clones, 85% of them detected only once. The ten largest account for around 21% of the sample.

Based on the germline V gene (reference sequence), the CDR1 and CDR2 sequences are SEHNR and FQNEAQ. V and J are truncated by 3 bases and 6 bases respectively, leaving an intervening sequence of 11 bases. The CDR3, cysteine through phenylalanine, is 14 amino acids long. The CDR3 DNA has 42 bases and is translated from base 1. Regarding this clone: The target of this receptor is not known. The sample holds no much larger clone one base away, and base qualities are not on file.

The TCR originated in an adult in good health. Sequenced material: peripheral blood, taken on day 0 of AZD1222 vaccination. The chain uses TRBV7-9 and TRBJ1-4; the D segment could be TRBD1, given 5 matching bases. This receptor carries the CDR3 CASSFAGRDEKLFF. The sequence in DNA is TGTGCCAGCAGCTTCGCGGGGCGGGATGAAAAACTGTTTTTT.